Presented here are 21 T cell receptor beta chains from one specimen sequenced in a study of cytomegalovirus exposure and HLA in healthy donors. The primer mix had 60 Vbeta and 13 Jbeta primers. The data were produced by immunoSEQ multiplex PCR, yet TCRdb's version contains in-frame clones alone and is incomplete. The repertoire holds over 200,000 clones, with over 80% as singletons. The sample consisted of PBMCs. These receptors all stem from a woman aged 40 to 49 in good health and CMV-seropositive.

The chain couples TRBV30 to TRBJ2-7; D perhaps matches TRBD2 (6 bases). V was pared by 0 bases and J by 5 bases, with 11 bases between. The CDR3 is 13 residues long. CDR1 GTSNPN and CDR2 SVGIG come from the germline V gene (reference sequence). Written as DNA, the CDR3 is TGTGCCTGGAGTGTAATACCGGGGGACGAGCAGTACTTC. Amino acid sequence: CAWSVIPGDEQYF.

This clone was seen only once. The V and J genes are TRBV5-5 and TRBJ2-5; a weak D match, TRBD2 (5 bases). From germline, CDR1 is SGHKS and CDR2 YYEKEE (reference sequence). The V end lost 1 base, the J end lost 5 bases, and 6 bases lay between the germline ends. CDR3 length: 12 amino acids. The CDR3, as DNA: TGTGCCAGCAGCTTGTCTAGCGAGACCCAGTACTTC. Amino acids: CASSLSSETQYF.

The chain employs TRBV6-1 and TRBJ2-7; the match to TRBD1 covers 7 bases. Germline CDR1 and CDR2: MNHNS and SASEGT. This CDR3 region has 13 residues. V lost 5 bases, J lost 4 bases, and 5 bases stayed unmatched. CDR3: CASSPGQSYEQYF. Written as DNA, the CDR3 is TGTGCCAGCAGTCCGGGACAGTCGTACGAGCAGTACTTC.

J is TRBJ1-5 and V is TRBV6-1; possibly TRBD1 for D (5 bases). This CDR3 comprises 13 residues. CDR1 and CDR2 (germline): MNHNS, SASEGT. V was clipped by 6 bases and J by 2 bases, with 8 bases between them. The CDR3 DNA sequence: TGTGCCAGCAGACAGGAACGCAATCAGCCCCAGCATTTT. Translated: CASRQERNQPQHF.

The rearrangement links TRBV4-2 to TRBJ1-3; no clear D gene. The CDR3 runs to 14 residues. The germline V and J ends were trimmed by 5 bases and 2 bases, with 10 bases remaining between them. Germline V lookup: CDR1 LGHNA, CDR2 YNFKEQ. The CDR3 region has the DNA TGTGCCAGCAGCGAAGCGGGGACTGGAAACACCATATATTTT. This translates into CASSEAGTGNTIYF.

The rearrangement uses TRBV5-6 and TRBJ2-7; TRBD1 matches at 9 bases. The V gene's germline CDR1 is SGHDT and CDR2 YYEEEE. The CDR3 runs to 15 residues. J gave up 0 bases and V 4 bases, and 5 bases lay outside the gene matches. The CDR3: CASSLGTGSSYEQYF. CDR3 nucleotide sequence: TGTGCCAGCAGCCTCGGGACAGGGAGCTCCTACGAGCAGTACTTC. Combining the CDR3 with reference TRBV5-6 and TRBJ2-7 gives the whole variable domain DAGVTQSPTHLIKTRGQQVTLRCSPKSGHDTVSWYQQALGQGPQFIFQYYEEEERQRGNFPDRFSGHQFPNYSSELNVNALLLGDSALYLCASSLGTGSSYEQYFGPGTRLTVT.

As DNA, the CDR3 is TGTGCCAGCAGTTACGCCCGGGAGTCGCTCCAAGAGACCCAGTACTTC. It yields the protein CASSYARESLQETQYF. The chain carries TRBV6-6 and TRBJ2-5; the D gene is possibly TRBD2 (6 bases). V was shortened by 2 bases and J by 1 base, with 14 bases between the two germline ends. The CDR3 extends over 16 amino acids. The germline V gene has CDR1 MNHNY and CDR2 SVGAGI (reference sequence).

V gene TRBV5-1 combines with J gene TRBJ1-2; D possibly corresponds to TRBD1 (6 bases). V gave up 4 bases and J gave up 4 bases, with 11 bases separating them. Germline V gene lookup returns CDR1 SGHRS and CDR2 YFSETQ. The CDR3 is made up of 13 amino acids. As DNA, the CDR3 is TGCGCCAGCAGCATAGGGGGGGCCTATGGCTACACCTTC. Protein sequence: CASSIGGAYGYTF.

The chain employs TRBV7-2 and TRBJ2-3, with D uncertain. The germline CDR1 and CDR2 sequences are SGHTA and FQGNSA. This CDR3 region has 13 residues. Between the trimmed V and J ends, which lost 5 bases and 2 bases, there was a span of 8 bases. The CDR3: CASSVGSTDTQYF. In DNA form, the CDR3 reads TGTGCCAGCAGCGTGGGCTCCACAGATACGCAGTATTTT.

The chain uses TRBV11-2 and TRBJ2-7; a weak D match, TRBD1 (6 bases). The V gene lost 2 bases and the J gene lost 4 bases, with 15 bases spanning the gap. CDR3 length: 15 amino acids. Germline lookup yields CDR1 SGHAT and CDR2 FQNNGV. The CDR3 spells CASSLWGQKPYEQYF. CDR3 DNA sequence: TGTGCCAGCAGCTTATGGGGACAAAAGCCTTACGAGCAGTACTTC. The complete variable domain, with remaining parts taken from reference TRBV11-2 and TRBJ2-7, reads EAGVAQSPRYKIIEKRQSVAFWCNPISGHATLYWYQQILGQGPKLLIQFQNNGVVDDSQLPKDRFSAERLKGVDSTLKIQPAKLEDSAVYLCASSLWGQKPYEQYFGPGTRLTVT.

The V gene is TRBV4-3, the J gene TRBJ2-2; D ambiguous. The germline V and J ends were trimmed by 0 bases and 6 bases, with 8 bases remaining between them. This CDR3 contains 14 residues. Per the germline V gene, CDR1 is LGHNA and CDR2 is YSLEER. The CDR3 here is CASSQDSGSGELFF. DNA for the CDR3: TGCGCCAGCAGCCAAGATTCAGGTTCCGGGGAGCTGTTTTTT.

CDR3 sequence: CASSIDPISTYGYTF. DNA for the CDR3: TGTGCCAGTAGTATAGATCCTATAAGTACCTATGGCTACACCTTC. The gene calls are TRBV19 and TRBJ1-2; D unclear. This CDR3 has 15 amino acids. Between the trimmed V and J ends, which lost 0 bases and 4 bases, there was a span of 12 bases. The V gene's germline CDR1 is LNHDA and CDR2 SQIVND (reference sequence). Complete variable domain (other parts from reference TRBV19 and TRBJ1-2): DGGITQSPKYLFRKEGQNVTLSCEQNLNHDAMYWYRQDPGQGLRLIYYSQIVNDFQKGDIAEGYSVSREKKESFPLTVTSAQKNPTAFYLCASSIDPISTYGYTFGSGTRLTVV.

CDR3 region: CASSLGWDRGNNEQFF. CDR3 nucleotide sequence: TGTGCCAGCAGCTTGGGCTGGGACAGGGGGAACAATGAGCAGTTCTTC. The V call is TRBV5-8, the J call TRBJ2-1; 11 nucleotides line up with TRBD1. Trimming removed 0 bases from V and 5 bases from J; junction bases left unmatched: 4. Germline V gives CDR1 SGHTS, CDR2 YDEGEE. This CDR3 has 16 amino acids.

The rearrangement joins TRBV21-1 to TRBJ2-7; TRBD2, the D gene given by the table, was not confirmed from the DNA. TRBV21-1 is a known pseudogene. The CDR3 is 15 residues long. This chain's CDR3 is CARTERGLIDYEQYF. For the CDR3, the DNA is TGTGCCAGGACCGAGAGGGGACTTATCGACTACGAGCAGTACTTC.

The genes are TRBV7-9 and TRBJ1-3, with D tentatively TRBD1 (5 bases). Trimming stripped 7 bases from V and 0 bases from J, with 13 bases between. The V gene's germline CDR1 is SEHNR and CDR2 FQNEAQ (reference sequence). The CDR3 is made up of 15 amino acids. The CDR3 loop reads CASIPTVTSGNTIYF. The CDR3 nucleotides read TGTGCCAGCATCCCGACAGTCACCTCTGGAAACACCATATATTTT.

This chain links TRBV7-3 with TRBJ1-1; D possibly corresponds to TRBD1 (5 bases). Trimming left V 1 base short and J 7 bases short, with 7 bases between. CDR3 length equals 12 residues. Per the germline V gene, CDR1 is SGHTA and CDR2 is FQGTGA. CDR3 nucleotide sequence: TGTGCCAGCAGCTTAAGCAGGGTTGAAGCTTTCTTT. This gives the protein CASSLSRVEAFF.

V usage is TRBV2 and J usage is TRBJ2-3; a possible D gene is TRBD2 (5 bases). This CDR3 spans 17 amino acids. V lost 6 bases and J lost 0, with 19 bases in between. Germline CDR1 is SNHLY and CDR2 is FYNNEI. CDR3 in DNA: TGTGCCAGCAGCGTCCGGGATTCTAGGCCGAGCACAGATACGCAGTATTTT. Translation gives CASSVRDSRPSTDTQYF.

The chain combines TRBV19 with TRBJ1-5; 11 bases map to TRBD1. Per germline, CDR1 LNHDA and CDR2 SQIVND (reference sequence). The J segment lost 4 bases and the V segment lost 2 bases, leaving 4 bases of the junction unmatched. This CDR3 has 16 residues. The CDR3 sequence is CASSISRDRGNQPQHF. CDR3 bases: TGTGCCAGTAGTATATCCCGGGACAGGGGGAATCAGCCCCAGCATTTT.

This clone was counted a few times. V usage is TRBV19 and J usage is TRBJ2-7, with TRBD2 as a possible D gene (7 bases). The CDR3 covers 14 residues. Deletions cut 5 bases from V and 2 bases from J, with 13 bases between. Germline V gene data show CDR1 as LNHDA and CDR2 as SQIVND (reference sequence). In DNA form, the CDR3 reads TGTGCCAGTAGTGGCAAGGGGGGGGCCTACGAGCAGTACTTC. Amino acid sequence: CASSGKGGAYEQYF.

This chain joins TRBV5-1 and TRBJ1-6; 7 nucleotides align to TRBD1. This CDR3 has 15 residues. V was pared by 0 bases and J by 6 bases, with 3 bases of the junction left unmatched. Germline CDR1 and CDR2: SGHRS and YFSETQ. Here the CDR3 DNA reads TGCGCCAGCAGCTTGGAGGGGGCAGGTAATTCACCCCTCCACTTT. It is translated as CASSLEGAGNSPLHF.

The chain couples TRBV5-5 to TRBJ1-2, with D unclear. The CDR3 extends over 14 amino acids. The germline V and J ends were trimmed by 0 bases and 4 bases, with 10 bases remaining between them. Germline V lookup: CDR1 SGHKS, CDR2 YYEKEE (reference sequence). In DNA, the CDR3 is TGTGCCAGCAGCTTGGCCACCTCCAGCTATGGCTACACCTTC. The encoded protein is CASSLATSSYGYTF.